This TCR beta chain derives from a study of T cell responses to AZD1222 COVID-19 vaccine. The method was immunoSEQ multiplex PCR; TCRdb's version includes in-frame clones alone and lacks a portion of them. The repertoire holds 55,000 to 65,000 clones, with about 88% as singletons. Study observations and caveats: Spike was spanned by vaccine-associated CD4 TCRs, with dominance at 160-218 and 743-854.

The CDR3 spans 15 residues. Per the germline V gene, CDR1 is SGHVS and CDR2 is FNYEAQ. Losses at the gene ends were 2 bases for V and 6 bases for J; bases not matched to a gene: 5. As for this clone: What it recognizes is unknown.

This material consisted of peripheral blood, taken 28 days after the second AZD1222 dose. V usage is TRBV7-6 and J usage is TRBJ2-2; 8 nucleotides agree with TRBD2. This clonotype was sampled from an adult who received the AZD1222 COVID-19 vaccine. The CDR3 DNA follows: TGTGCCAGCAGCTTATTAGCGGGGCTGGCCGGGGAGCTGTTTTTT. This sequence encodes CASSLLAGLAGELFF.